This T cell receptor beta chain emerged from a study of regulatory T cells in long-lasting Graves disease. Study-level information: Antithyroid drugs had been taken under 3 months by newly diagnosed Graves' patients.

This clonotype was detected a few times. Sequencing libraries for TCR beta were prepared with iRepertoire HTBI primers and Arm-PCR of CDR3 regions. Methods used by the authors: About 60 TRBV and roughly 15 TRBJ segments were identified across samples. Using its own MiXCR run on the multiplex PCR reads, TCRdb lists one record per CDR3 protein. It is TCRdb's table, rather than the study itself, that gives the V and J calls and clone size. Counted here are approximately 400,000 distinct CDR3 sequences, roughly 16% occurring once; the ten biggest clones make up 22%. Regarding time point: newly diagnosed GD, antithyroid drugs for less than 3 months. Extracted PBMC RNA gave rise to the TCR library. The V and J ends lost 8 bases and 4 bases, in that order; junction bases with no gene match: 10. Germline values: CDR1 SGHDN, CDR2 FVKESK. The CDR3 extends over 15 amino acids.

The sequence came from a female donor with Graves disease. The chain is built from TRBV14 and TRBJ2-1, with 8 bases identical to TRBD1. This sample comprised peripheral blood mononuclear cells (PBMCs), obtained at new diagnosis, from a patient treated with antithyroid drugs. CDR3 coding DNA: TGTGCCAGCGCCCCCCGGGACAGGTTTTACAATGAGCAGTTCTTC. Protein: CASAPRDRFYNEQFF.